This is a list of T cell receptor beta chains from one sample in a study of CD8 T cells in Susac syndrome. MiXCR was run by TCRdb on the immunoSEQ multiplex PCR reads, yielding one entry per CDR3 protein. The repertoire consists of 67,000 or so distinct CDR3 sequences, with roughly 93% occurring once and the leading ten covering 0.15%. Sequenced: CD4+ T cells from PBMCs. All receptors derive from a human donor with Susac syndrome. The CDR3 runs from the conserved cysteine through the conserved F or W. The D gene is left open where the match is weak. For some rows the clone size is stated as once, few or many, or as a class when expanded; others skip it.

len | j_gene | abundance | d_gene | v_gene | CDR3aa | CDR3nt
15 | TRBJ1-6 | - | - | TRBV20-1 | CSARDGRGGNSPLHF | TGCAGTGCTCGGGACGGCCGGGGAGGTAATTCACCCCTCCACTTT
16 | TRBJ1-2 | - | TRBD1 | TRBV3-1 | CASSQDGGGEGYGYTF | TGTGCCAGCAGCCAAGATGGAGGGGGCGAGGGCTATGGCTACACCTTC
13 | TRBJ1-1 | - | TRBD1 | TRBV25-1 | CASSNRGWAEAFF | TGTGCCAGCAGTAACAGGGGGTGGGCTGAAGCTTTCTTT
17 | TRBJ2-3 | once | TRBD2 | TRBV7-2 | CASTNPERAGGTDTQYF | TGTGCCAGCACCAACCCAGAACGAGCGGGGGGCACAGATACGCAGTATTTT
14 | TRBJ1-2 | - | - | TRBV4-2 | CASSQEKGDYGYTF | TGTGCCAGCAGCCAAGAAAAGGGGGACTATGGCTACACCTTC
14 | TRBJ2-1 | - | TRBD2 | TRBV12-3/TRBV12-4 | CASSFLAGEYEQFF | TGTGCCAGCAGTTTTTTAGCGGGGGAGTATGAGCAGTTCTTC
14 | TRBJ1-5 | - | - | TRBV2 | CASSEELGGQPQHF | TGTGCCAGCAGTGAAGAGCTGGGAGGTCAGCCCCAGCATTTT
20 | TRBJ2-5 | - | TRBD2 | TRBV4-1 | CASSQDSNRASGGLRETQYF | TGCGCCAGCAGCCAGGATTCAAACAGGGCTAGCGGGGGCCTCCGGGAGACCCAGTACTTC
15 | TRBJ2-2 | - | - | TRBV5-1 | CASSPDGTNTGELFF | TGCGCCAGCAGCCCGGACGGGACAAACACCGGGGAGCTGTTTTTT
14 | TRBJ1-3 | - | - | TRBV24-1 | CATSDFNSGNTIYF | TGTGCCACCAGTGATTTCAACTCTGGAAACACCATATATTTT
14 | TRBJ2-3 | - | - | TRBV7-2 | CASSLQGFSDTQYF | TGTGCCAGCAGCCTCCAGGGGTTCTCAGATACGCAGTATTTT
14 | TRBJ2-2 | - | TRBD1 | TRBV12-5 | CASGGTGSPGELFF | TGTGCTAGTGGCGGGACAGGTAGTCCCGGGGAGCTGTTTTTT
16 | TRBJ2-5 | - | TRBD1 | TRBV9 | CASSVAGTDDQETQYF | TGTGCCAGCAGCGTAGCGGGGACAGACGATCAAGAGACCCAGTACTTC
15 | TRBJ2-7 | - | - | TRBV6-5 | CASSYNGGSQWEQYF | TGTGCCAGCAGTTATAACGGGGGTTCCCAGTGGGAGCAGTACTTC
12 | TRBJ2-7 | - | - | TRBV2 | CASSRQSYEQYF | TGTGCCAGCTCTAGACAGAGCTACGAGCAGTACTTC
11 | TRBJ2-7 | - | - | TRBV6-6 | CASSYEYEQYF | TGTGCCAGCAGTTACGAGTACGAGCAGTACTTC
15 | TRBJ1-5 | few | - | TRBV20-1 | CSARDHGRPNQPQHF | TGCAGTGCTAGAGACCACGGACGGCCAAATCAGCCCCAGCATTTT
11 | TRBJ1-1 | - | - | TRBV19 | CASTLGSETFF | TGTGCCAGTACCCTAGGAAGTGAAACTTTCTTT
18 | TRBJ2-5 | - | TRBD2 | TRBV3-1 | CASSQDLAGQSSQETQYF | TGTGCCAGCAGCCAAGACTTAGCGGGGCAATCTTCTCAAGAGACCCAGTACTTC
16 | TRBJ1-3 | once | TRBD1 | TRBV4-3 | CASSQSRDRVGNTIYF | TGCGCCAGCAGCCAGTCCCGGGACAGGGTTGGAAACACCATATATTTT
15 | TRBJ1-5 | - | - | TRBV12-3/TRBV12-4 | CASNLRDGSNQPQHF | TGTGCCAGCAACCTCAGGGACGGTAGCAATCAGCCCCAGCATTTT
13 | TRBJ1-2 | - | TRBD1 | TRBV20-1 | CSATGQGANGYTF | TGCAGTGCTACGGGACAGGGGGCAAATGGCTACACCTTC
14 | TRBJ2-7 | - | TRBD1 | TRBV19 | CASSRRDRDYEQYF | TGTGCCAGTAGCCGCCGGGACAGGGATTACGAGCAGTACTTC
14 | TRBJ1-3 | - | - | TRBV20-1 | CSAGGRLSGNTIYF | TGCAGTGCCGGGGGACGGCTCTCTGGAAACACCATATATTTT
15 | TRBJ1-2 | - | TRBD1 | TRBV28 | CASTLGTGGSYGYTF | TGTGCCAGCACTCTAGGGACAGGGGGCTCCTATGGCTACACCTTC
12 | TRBJ2-7 | - | - | TRBV3-1 | CASSQGVYEQYF | TGTGCCAGCAGCCAAGGGGTGTACGAGCAGTACTTC
15 | TRBJ2-1 | - | TRBD2 | TRBV15 | CATSRDGAGHNEQFF | TGTGCCACCAGCAGAGATGGAGCGGGGCACAATGAGCAGTTCTTC
18 | TRBJ2-3 | - | - | TRBV24-1 | CATSVYDMRAAETDTQYF | TGTGCCACCAGTGTCTATGACATGAGGGCAGCAGAGACAGATACGCAGTATTTT
16 | TRBJ2-3 | - | - | TRBV7-8 | CASSLDFTGSTDTQYF | TGTGCCAGCAGCTTAGATTTCACAGGGTCCACAGATACGCAGTATTTT
13 | TRBJ1-2 | - | - | TRBV12-3/TRBV12-4 | CASSLTGENGYTF | TGTGCCAGCAGCCTGACAGGCGAGAATGGCTACACCTTC
14 | TRBJ2-7 | few | - | TRBV7-9 | CASSSTAGMREQYF | TGTGCCAGCAGCTCAACGGCGGGGATGAGGGAGCAGTACTTC
16 | TRBJ2-3 | - | - | TRBV7-3 | CASSPSGRGAADTQYF | TGTGCCAGCAGCCCCTCGGGGAGGGGGGCGGCAGATACGCAGTATTTT